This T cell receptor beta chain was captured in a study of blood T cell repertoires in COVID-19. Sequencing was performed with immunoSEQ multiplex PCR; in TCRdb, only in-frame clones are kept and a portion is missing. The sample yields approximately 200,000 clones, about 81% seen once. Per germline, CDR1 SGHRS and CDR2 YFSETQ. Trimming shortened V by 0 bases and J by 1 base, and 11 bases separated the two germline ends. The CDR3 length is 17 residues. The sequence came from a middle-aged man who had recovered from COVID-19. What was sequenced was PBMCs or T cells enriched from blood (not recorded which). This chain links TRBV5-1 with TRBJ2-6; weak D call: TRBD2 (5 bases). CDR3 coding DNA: TGCGCCAGCAGCTTGGAAGCGGTGGTATCTGGGGCCAACGTCCTGACTTTC. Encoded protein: CASSLEAVVSGANVLTF.